These T cell receptor beta chains were read from a single sample in a study of neurological immune-mediated disorders. TCRdb ran MiXCR on the 5' RACE reads and lists one entry per CDR3 protein. Seen here are about 24,000 distinct CDR3 sequences, 10% to 15% observed once, and the top ten hold 16%. The sample taken for sequencing was PBMCs. These receptors all come from a woman aged 40 to 55 with HTLV-1-associated myelopathy (HAM/TSP). The CDR3 runs from the conserved cysteine through the conserved F or W. Fields, in order: CDR3 DNA, CDR3 protein, D gene, J gene, V gene, clone size. The D gene is left open where the match is weak. For some rows the clone size is stated as once, few or many, or as a class when expanded; others skip it.

TGTGCCTGGACTAACGGACTAGCGGAAGAGACCCAGTACTTC | CAWTNGLAEETQYF | TRBD2 | TRBJ2-5 | TRBV30 | many
TGTGCCAGCAGCGCGGATGTGGAACTTTGGAATTCACCCCTCCACTTT | CASSADVELWNSPLHF | - | TRBJ1-6 | TRBV9 | many
TGTGCCAGCTCACTATCAGACAGCACCGGGGAGCTGTTTTTT | CASSLSDSTGELFF | - | TRBJ2-2 | TRBV18 | medium-sized
TGTGCCAGCAGTTTATGGTCTAGCGGGGTCACAGATACGCAGTATTTT | CASSLWSSGVTDTQYF | TRBD2 | TRBJ2-3 | TRBV12-3/TRBV12-4 | many
TGCGCCAGCAGCTTGGAACAGACCACTAACTATGGCTACACCTTC | CASSLEQTTNYGYTF | - | TRBJ1-2 | TRBV5-1 | many
TGTGCCAGCAGTAAGCTGAACACTGAAGCTTTCTTT | CASSKLNTEAFF | - | TRBJ1-1 | TRBV2 | many
TGTGCCAGCAGTTATGGCGATAAGACCCAGTACTTC | CASSYGDKTQYF | - | TRBJ2-5 | TRBV6-9 | -
TGTGCCACCAGCAGACGGGACAGGGGGCGCCAAGCTTTCTTT | CATSRRDRGRQAFF | TRBD1 | TRBJ1-1 | TRBV15 | -
TGCGCCAGCAGCTTGAACGGCGGGGGGAGCACAGATACGCAGTATTTT | CASSLNGGGSTDTQYF | TRBD2 | TRBJ2-3 | TRBV5-1 | many
TGTGCCAGCAGCTTGGGGGGGTTTATCAATGAGCAGTTCTTC | CASSLGGFINEQFF | - | TRBJ2-1 | TRBV5-6 | medium-sized
TGCAGTGCTAGGGCCCGGGACTACCAAGAGACCCAGTACTTC | CSARARDYQETQYF | - | TRBJ2-5 | TRBV20-1 | medium-sized
TGTGCCACTAAACCTAGGGGGGGATCTAGCACTGAAGCTTTCTTT | CATKPRGGSSTEAFF | - | TRBJ1-1 | TRBV7-8 | many
TGCAGTGCTATCAGGGCAGGACCTAGCAATCAGCCCCAGCATTTT | CSAIRAGPSNQPQHF | - | TRBJ1-5 | TRBV20-1 | many
TGCGCCAGCAGCTTGGGAACGGATTACAATGAGCAGTTCTTC | CASSLGTDYNEQFF | - | TRBJ2-1 | TRBV5-1 | medium-sized
TGCGCCAGCAGCTTGGGACACAGCACAGATACGCAGTATTTT | CASSLGHSTDTQYF | - | TRBJ2-3 | TRBV5-1 | many
TGCGCCAGCAAAGAAACAGGGAATAATCAGCCCCAGCATTTT | CASKETGNNQPQHF | - | TRBJ1-5 | TRBV10-2 | many
TGTGCCAGCAGCCAAGGGGCCGGGGTCGAGCAGTACTTC | CASSQGAGVEQYF | - | TRBJ2-7 | TRBV3-1 | many
TGTGCCAGCAGTTTAGGGCCAGGGACCCTCTATGGCTACACCTTC | CASSLGPGTLYGYTF | - | TRBJ1-2 | TRBV12-3/TRBV12-4 | many
TGTGCCAGCAGCAACAATCGACAGGCCTACGAGCAGTACTTC | CASSNNRQAYEQYF | - | TRBJ2-7 | TRBV7-2 | many
TGTGCCAGCAGCCGACCTAGCTCGACGGGGACCGGGGAGCTGTTTTTT | CASSRPSSTGTGELFF | - | TRBJ2-2 | TRBV3-1 | many
TGTGCCAGCAGGAAAGGGACAGGGGAAGAGACCCAGTACTTC | CASRKGTGEETQYF | TRBD1 | TRBJ2-5 | TRBV12-3/TRBV12-4 | many
TGTGCCAGCAGTTTAGTAGGAGGGGGATGGACAGATACGCAGTATTTT | CASSLVGGGWTDTQYF | - | TRBJ2-3 | TRBV12-3/TRBV12-4 | many
TGCGCCAGCAGCTTGGACCTTAGGGCCGCCGGGGAGCTGTTTTTT | CASSLDLRAAGELFF | - | TRBJ2-2 | TRBV5-1 | many
TGCGCCAGCAGCCTCCGGACTAGCGGGATCTCTAATGAGCAGTTCTTC | CASSLRTSGISNEQFF | TRBD2 | TRBJ2-1 | TRBV5-1 | many
TGTGCCGGCAAGATGGGGACTAACTATGGCTACACCTTC | CAGKMGTNYGYTF | - | TRBJ1-2 | TRBV2 | -
TGTGCCAGCAGTTATTTAACTAGCGGGGGCTTATACTCCTACAATGAGCAGTTCTTC | CASSYLTSGGLYSYNEQFF | TRBD2 | TRBJ2-1 | TRBV6-9 | many
TGTGCCACCAGTGACCCTCGGACAGCGATGAACACTGAAGCTTTCTTT | CATSDPRTAMNTEAFF | - | TRBJ1-1 | TRBV24-1 | many
TGTGCCAGCAGTTTTGGGGGGTCGAATCAGCCCCAGCATTTT | CASSFGGSNQPQHF | - | TRBJ1-5 | TRBV28 | many
TGCAGTGCTAGAGACGGTGGCAGGGGTGACAATCAGCCCCAGCATTTT | CSARDGGRGDNQPQHF | - | TRBJ1-5 | TRBV20-1 | many
TGTGCCACCAGTGACAGGACCAATCAGCCCCAGCATTTT | CATSDRTNQPQHF | - | TRBJ1-5 | TRBV24-1 | many
TGTGCCAGCAGCTTGGAGGCGGGGGGGGCCACAGATACGCAGTATTTT | CASSLEAGGATDTQYF | TRBD2 | TRBJ2-3 | TRBV7-2 | many
TGCAGTGCTAGAGATGCCGGGACAGGGGAAGGTGGCTACACCTTC | CSARDAGTGEGGYTF | TRBD1 | TRBJ1-2 | TRBV20-1 | many
TGTGCCAGCAGCCCCCTTAGAGGGGGAGGAGAGCAGTACTTC | CASSPLRGGGEQYF | - | TRBJ2-7 | TRBV3-1 | -
- | CISVPESQSWGLYNEQFF | - | TRBJ2-1 | TRBV7-5 | -
TGTGCCAGCAGTTCCCCACAGGGGTTCTTGGAGACCCAGTACTTC | CASSSPQGFLETQYF | TRBD1 | TRBJ2-5 | TRBV28 | many
TGTGCCAGCAGCCCTCGACAGGGGAGCTATGGCTACACCTTC | CASSPRQGSYGYTF | TRBD1 | TRBJ1-2 | TRBV3-1 | many
TGCAGTGCTCCCCGTTCGGCGGGGCTGTCCTACAATGAGCAGTTCTTC | CSAPRSAGLSYNEQFF | - | TRBJ2-1 | TRBV20-1 | many